These 23 T cell receptor beta chains share one sample of origin, sequenced in a study of CD8+CD57+ T cells in acquired aplastic anemia (dated by TCRdb to 2017 to 2018). The listed sequencing device is Illumina HiSeq 2000. Genomic DNA was used as template for profiling of TCR beta VDJ combinations and CDR3 sequences. TCRdb reworked the public reads: Q25 trimming with fastp, MiXCR clone assembly, productive beta chains retained. Identical CDR3 proteins give one entry, which carries the most common genes and DNA. In this sample the table shows approximately 220,000 distinct CDR3 sequences, less than 60% of which occur a single time. The biggest ten clones account for nearly 20% of the sample. Patients chosen for sequencing had shown expansion of CD8+CD57+ cells by flow cytometry. Sample: sorted CD4+, CD8+, or CD8+CD57+ T cells (not recorded which) from PBMCs. The receptor set was obtained from a human donor with aplastic anemia.

The sample holds many counts of this clonotype. The CDR3 sequence is CASSDMLLAGQPQHF. The CDR3 coding sequence is TGTGCCAGCAGTGATATGTTACTAGCCGGCCAGCCCCAGCATTTT. J is TRBJ1-5 and V is TRBV2, with D unclear. The CDR3 spans 15 residues. V shed 3 bases and J shed 7 bases, with 16 bases lying between them. Germline lookup yields CDR1 SNHLY and CDR2 FYNNEI.

To note about this clonotype: A much larger clone differs by one base, so this may be a read error. The chain couples TRBV6-1 to TRBJ2-1; 10 bases align to TRBD2. This CDR3 is built from 13 residues. In germline, CDR1 is MNHNS, CDR2 SASEGT. The trim removed 8 bases at V and 10 bases at J, leaving 8 bases unmatched. The CDR3 DNA reads TGTGCCAGCCGACTAGCGGGTTCCGGCGAGCAGTTCTTC. This translates into CASRLAGSGEQFF.

This chain uses TRBV5-5 with TRBJ2-5; the match to TRBD1 covers 7 bases. The CDR3 consists of 15 residues. CDR1 and CDR2 from the germline V gene are SGHKS and YYEKEE (reference sequence). Losses at the gene ends were 1 base for V and 9 bases for J; bases not matched to a gene: 12. The CDR3 DNA is TGTGCCAGCAGCTTGTGGACAGGTAGCAATCAGCCCCAGTACTTC. Translated, it gives CASSLWTGSNQPQYF.

The sample holds many counts of this clonotype. The chain couples TRBV12-3 or TRBV12-4 to TRBJ2-2, with D unresolved. This CDR3 contains 12 residues. With 5 bases removed from V and 7 bases from J, the gap between germline ends came to 8 bases. CDR3 amino acids: CASSQVGGELFF. CDR3 nucleotide sequence: TGTGCCAGCAGTCAGGTGGGCGGGGAGCTGTTTTTT.

The chain couples TRBV6-4 to TRBJ1-2; 12 positions agree with TRBD1. The germline CDR1 and CDR2 sequences are MRHNA and SNTAGT. The CDR3 has 14 amino acids. The ends lost 5 bases at V and 6 bases at J; junction bases unmatched: 4. The CDR3 coding sequence is TGTGCCAGCAGTCCCGGGACAGGGGGCGATGGCTACACCTTC. Translating gives CASSPGTGGDGYTF.

This clonotype appeared many times. This chain uses TRBV3-1 with TRBJ1-6; D is uncertain. CDR1 and CDR2 (germline): LGHDT, YNNKEL (reference sequence). The CDR3 has 13 amino acids. Trimming stripped 1 base from V and 9 bases from J, with 7 bases between. The CDR3 sequence: CASSQGQLSPLHF. CDR3 DNA: TGTGCCAGCAGCCAAGGTCAGCTTTCACCCCTCCACTTT.

Comments on this clonotype: A much bigger clone sits one base away, suggesting this may be a read error. V gene TRBV20-1 combines with J gene TRBJ2-3; 12 nucleotides agree with TRBD2. The CDR3 has 17 amino acids. Per the germline V gene, CDR1 is DFQATT and CDR2 is SNEGSKA (reference sequence). CDR3 sequence: CSARTSGVSPGGDTRYF. Here the CDR3 DNA reads TGCAGTGCTCGGACTAGCGGGGTCAGCCCTGGCGGAGATACGCGGTATTTT.

V usage is TRBV10-3 and J usage is TRBJ1-2; D is perhaps TRBD1 (6 bases). This CDR3 is 13 amino acids long. Trimming pared 7 bases from V and 11 bases from J, leaving 20 bases between. Germline CDR1 reads ENHRY; CDR2 reads SYGVKD. In nucleotides, the CDR3 is TGTGCCATCAAAGGGACTAGCGGGGGGCGGTACACCTTC. Translation gives CAIKGTSGGRYTF.

Only a few counts were recorded for this clonotype. The CDR3 DNA reads TGTGCCTGGAGTGTCCAGGGGGCGAGCAATCAGCCCCAGCATTTT. Amino acid sequence: CAWSVQGASNQPQHF. The chain is built from TRBV30 and TRBJ1-5; TRBD1 agrees at 8 bases. The germline gives CDR1 GTSNPN, CDR2 SVGIG (reference sequence). V was clipped by 0 bases and J by 1 base; unmatched bases: 2. The CDR3 extends over 15 amino acids.

Written as DNA, the CDR3 is TGTGCCAGCAGTTACTCAATAGGGACTAGCAGAGAGACCCAGTACTTC. Its protein product is CASSYSIGTSRETQYF. V gene TRBV6-2 or TRBV6-3 combines with J gene TRBJ2-5; 9 bases align to TRBD2. Germline CDR1 is MNHEY and CDR2 is SVGEGT. V shed 0 bases and J 4 bases; nucleotides not matched to a gene: 6. The CDR3 is 16 amino acids.

Concerning this clonotype: Possible read error: a much larger clone is one base away. This chain joins TRBV9 and TRBJ2-7, with TRBD2 identical over 12 bases. The CDR3 covers 16 residues. V lost 0 bases to trimming and J lost 1 base; unmatched junction nucleotides: 2. CDR1 is SGDLS, CDR2 YYNGEE, per germline. The CDR3 DNA follows: TGTGCCAGCAGCGTAGGACTAGCGGGGGTTTCCTACGAGCAGTACTTC. Amino acid sequence: CASSVGLAGVSYEQYF. Full variable domain (rest looked up from reference TRBV9 and TRBJ2-7): DSGVTQTPKHLITATGQRVTLRCSPRSGDLSVYWYQQSLDQGLQFLIQYYNGEERAKGNILERFSAQQFPDLHSELNLSSLELGDSALYFCASSVGLAGVSYEQYFGPGTRLTVT.

This clonotype was seen repeatedly, ten times or more. The chain recombines TRBV20-1 with TRBJ2-7, with TRBD2 matching over 9 bases. The CDR3 contains 12 residues. In germline, CDR1 is DFQATT, CDR2 SNEGSKA (reference sequence). Germline trimming cut 6 bases from V and 4 bases from J; bases unmatched to any gene: 4. The CDR3 spells CSAAGGGYEQYF. The CDR3 nucleotides are TGCAGTGCCGCGGGAGGGGGGTACGAGCAGTACTTC.

This clonotype was picked up one time. This chain uses TRBV24-1 with TRBJ2-7, with D unclear. Trimming took off 4 bases at V and 6 bases at J, with 9 bases between the two ends. The CDR3 runs to 12 residues. The germline V gene has CDR1 KGHDR and CDR2 SFDVKD. In DNA form, the CDR3 reads TGTGCCACCAGTGACCTGCGTGGCGAGCAGTACTTC. Translating it yields CATSDLRGEQYF.

This clonotype was counted ten times or more. The chain employs TRBV6-5 and TRBJ2-7, with 8 bases lining up with TRBD1. The trim removed 2 bases at V and 2 bases at J, leaving 5 bases unmatched. The CDR3 covers 15 residues. Germline V gene lookup returns CDR1 MNHEY and CDR2 SVGAGI. This CDR3 reads CASSYDRGETYEQYF. The DNA of the CDR3 is TGTGCCAGCAGTTACGACAGGGGAGAAACCTACGAGCAGTACTTC.

V and J are TRBV2 and TRBJ2-7; D is possibly TRBD2 (6 bases). The V gene lost 9 bases and the J gene lost 3 bases, with 9 bases spanning the gap. Germline V gene sequence: CDR1 SNHLY, CDR2 FYNNEI. This CDR3 region has 11 residues. The CDR3 DNA reads TGTGCCAGTAGGGAGGTCTACGAGCAGTACTTC. It specifies CASREVYEQYF.

The table lists this clonotype with many counts. This sequence joins TRBV15 and TRBJ2-7; TRBD1 agrees at 9 bases. CDR3 length equals 15 residues. Germline lookup yields CDR1 LNHNV and CDR2 YYDKDF (reference sequence). The ends lost 1 base at V and 0 bases at J; junction bases unmatched: 1. CDR3 in amino acids: CATSRGQGDSYEQYF. In nucleotides, the CDR3 is TGTGCCACCAGCAGAGGACAGGGGGACTCCTACGAGCAGTACTTC.

This clonotype was counted at least ten times. The chain carries TRBV6-6 and TRBJ1-5; 9 nucleotides line up with TRBD1. CDR3 length: 19 amino acids. Germline V gene lookup returns CDR1 MNHNY and CDR2 SVGAGI (reference sequence). The junction had 9 bases not matched to a gene; V was cut back by 0 bases and J by 0 bases. The CDR3 DNA follows: TGTGCCAGCAGTTACTCAGACAGGGGGTGGGGTTATAGCAATCAGCCCCAGCATTTT. It codes for CASSYSDRGWGYSNQPQHF.

In this sample, this clonotype is medium-sized. The gene calls are TRBV29-1 and TRBJ2-5, with 8 bases aligning to TRBD1. This CDR3 has 13 residues. CDR1 and CDR2 (germline): SQVTM, ANQGSEA. Trimming cost V 4 bases and J 5 bases; bases outside gene matches: 6. The CDR3 sequence is CSVVMTGAETQYF. CDR3 bases: TGCAGCGTTGTGATGACAGGGGCGGAGACCCAGTACTTC.

This clonotype was seen a few times. The rearrangement joins TRBV12-3 or TRBV12-4 to TRBJ1-3; the match to TRBD1 covers 8 bases. Unmatched junction bases numbered 9, after V lost 3 bases and J lost 2 bases. The CDR3 sequence is 17 residues long. The chain's CDR3 is CASSFGLQGAAGNTIYF. CDR3 sequence (DNA): TGTGCCAGCAGTTTTGGCCTTCAGGGGGCAGCTGGAAACACCATATATTTT.

CDR3 nucleotide sequence: TGCAGTGCTAGAGATCTCGAGAGACAGGGGCTGGGGGCTGAAGCTTTCTTT. Translation: CSARDLERQGLGAEAFF. The chain combines TRBV20-1 with TRBJ1-1; 8 bases align to TRBD1. V lost 0 bases to trimming and J lost 6 bases; unmatched junction nucleotides: 15. The CDR3 is made up of 17 amino acids. The V gene's germline CDR1 is DFQATT and CDR2 SNEGSKA (reference sequence).

This clonotype was observed many times. V gene TRBV10-3 combines with J gene TRBJ1-5; D is undetermined. In germline, CDR1 is ENHRY, CDR2 SYGVKD. The CDR3 loop spans 14 amino acids. V gave up 0 bases and J gave up 4 bases, with 7 bases separating them. The CDR3 loop reads CAISESAANQPQHF. The CDR3 DNA reads as TGTGCCATCAGTGAGTCAGCCGCGAATCAGCCCCAGCATTTT.

This clonotype was seen a few times. A single base separates this from a much larger clone, so it may be a read error. The V call is TRBV5-1, the J call TRBJ1-2; the D is unclear. V was trimmed by 3 bases and J by 6 bases, leaving 18 bases between them. Germline V gene lookup returns CDR1 SGHRS and CDR2 YFSETQ. This CDR3 is built from 15 residues. The DNA of the CDR3 is TGCGCCAGCAGCTATCAGAAGCCTAGGGTGGATGGCTACACCTTC. Residues: CASSYQKPRVDGYTF.

With respect to this clonotype: The CDR3 end shows no conserved phenylalanine or tryptophan, and so a read error is likely. It is unclear where the CDR3 begins or ends on the DNA, so no DNA is shown, and the CDR3 is as TCRdb lists it. CDR3 sequence reads: CASSEEGT. V gene TRBV10-1 combines with J gene TRBJ1-4; the table gives TRBD1 as D, unverified against the DNA. The CDR3 adds up to 8 amino acids, both ends counted. Germline assignment: CDR1 WNHNN and CDR2 SYGVQD (reference sequence).